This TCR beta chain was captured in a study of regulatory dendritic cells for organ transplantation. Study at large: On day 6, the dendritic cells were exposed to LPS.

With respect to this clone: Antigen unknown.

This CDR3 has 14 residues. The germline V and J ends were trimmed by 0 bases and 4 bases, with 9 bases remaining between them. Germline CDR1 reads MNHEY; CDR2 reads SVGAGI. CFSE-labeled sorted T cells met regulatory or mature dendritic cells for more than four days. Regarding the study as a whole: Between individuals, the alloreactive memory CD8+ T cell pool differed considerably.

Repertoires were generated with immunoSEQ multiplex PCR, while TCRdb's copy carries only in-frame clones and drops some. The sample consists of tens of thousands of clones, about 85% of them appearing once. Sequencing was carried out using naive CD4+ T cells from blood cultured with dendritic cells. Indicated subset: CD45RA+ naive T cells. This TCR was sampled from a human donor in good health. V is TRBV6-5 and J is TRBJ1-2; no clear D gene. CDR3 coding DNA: TGTGCCAGCAGTTACTCTTCGGGAGGCTATGGCTACACCTTC. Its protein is CASSYSSGGYGYTF.